This T cell receptor beta chain emerged from a study of blood T cell repertoires in COVID-19. Study context: PBMCs, B-cell-depleted T cells, or T cells were the source of the cDNA or gDNA that made up the material.

While infection was still active, Seattle patients were enrolled and then followed longitudinally. The method was immunoSEQ multiplex PCR; TCRdb's version includes in-frame clones alone and lacks a portion of them. Of 150,000 or so clones listed, 75% to 85% were seen once; the top ten hold about an eighth. CDR1 and CDR2 from the germline V gene are LNHDA and SQIVND (reference sequence). V lost 5 bases and J lost 5, with 18 bases in between. This CDR3 comprises 15 residues. The V call is TRBV19, the J call TRBJ2-5; TRBD1 is a possible D gene (6 bases). Sequences were obtained from peripheral blood. This TCR derives from a woman in her sixties or seventies with COVID-19, enrolled during active disease. The CDR3 is CASSAQQQGRETQYF. Here the CDR3 DNA reads TGTGCCAGTAGTGCCCAGCAACAGGGACGGGAGACCCAGTACTTC.